This TCR beta chain was sequenced in a study of cytomegalovirus exposure and HLA in healthy donors. Study-level results: Some TCR beta chains (around 180 of them) were listed as cytomegalovirus-associated. The study assumed roughly uniform donor sequencing depth for presence/absence analyses.

A note on this clone: What it binds is unknown.

It was with 60 Vbeta and 13 Jbeta primers that the PCR ran. TCRdb's table, derived via immunoSEQ multiplex PCR, lists solely in-frame clones and lacks some. The sample records about 93,000 clones, 65% being singletons. Sequenced: PBMCs. This clonotype originated in a boy under 18 in good health and CMV-seropositive.

DNA for the CDR3: TGTGCCAGCAGCCAAGAAATAGCGGGGCCCCAAGAGACCCAGTACTTC. This translates into CASSQEIAGPQETQYF. This sequence joins TRBV4-2 and TRBJ2-5; 8 bases line up with TRBD2. The V gene's germline CDR1 is LGHNA and CDR2 YNFKEQ. CDR3 length: 16 amino acids. V gave up 0 bases and J gave up 1 base; unmatched junction bases: 4.